The next 9 T cell receptor beta chains were all read from a single sample in a study of cytomegalovirus exposure and HLA in healthy donors. It was with 60 Vbeta and 13 Jbeta primers that the PCR ran. Assay: immunoSEQ multiplex PCR; the TCRdb copy retains only in-frame clones and omits some. The sample shows about 78,000 clones, approximately 80% of them seen only once. Input material: PBMCs. These receptors came from a man aged 50 to 60 in good health and CMV-seropositive.

This chain links TRBV11-3 with TRBJ2-5; 13 nucleotides line up with TRBD2. The CDR3 totals 14 residues. Germline V gene lookup returns CDR1 SGHNT and CDR2 YENEEA. The junction had 7 bases not matched to a gene; V was cut back by 4 bases and J by 11 bases. The CDR3 nucleotides read TGTGCCAGCAGCTCGACTAGCGGGAGGAGTGAGCAGTACTTC. Its translation: CASSSTSGRSEQYF.

This sequence joins TRBV30 and TRBJ2-1, with D possibly matching TRBD1 (5 bases). This CDR3 contains 13 residues. Germline CDR1 is GTSNPN and CDR2 is SVGIG (reference sequence). The germline V and J ends were trimmed by 4 bases and 0 bases, with 7 bases remaining between them. CDR3 sequence reads: CAWIDSSYNEQFF. CDR3 nucleotide sequence: TGTGCCTGGATTGACAGCTCCTACAATGAGCAGTTCTTC.

The chain joins TRBV11-2 to TRBJ1-1; possible D gene TRBD1, 5 bases. The CDR3 length is 13 residues. V was pared by 10 bases and J by 4 bases, with 16 bases between. The germline gives CDR1 SGHAT, CDR2 FQNNGV. The chain's CDR3 is CATAGQGGTEAFF. The CDR3 DNA sequence: TGTGCCACCGCTGGCCAGGGCGGCACTGAAGCTTTCTTT.

This chain joins TRBV5-1 and TRBJ2-7, with 9 bases identical to TRBD2. CDR3 length: 14 residues. In germline, CDR1 is SGHRS, CDR2 YFSETQ. V shed 4 bases, J shed 5 bases, and the junction held 7 bases outside the gene matches. CDR3 protein: CASSIIAGVHEQYF. CDR3 sequence (DNA): TGCGCCAGCAGCATAATAGCGGGAGTCCACGAGCAGTACTTC.

The chain joins TRBV30 to TRBJ2-7; 10 nucleotides match TRBD2. After removal of 8 bases from V and 4 bases from J, the junction contained 11 bases not matched to a gene. The CDR3 covers 14 residues. Per germline, CDR1 GTSNPN and CDR2 SVGIG (reference sequence). The CDR3 loop is CAGSWGTSVYEQYF. CDR3 DNA sequence: TGTGCCGGAAGTTGGGGGACTAGCGTTTACGAGCAGTACTTC.

This clone was picked up a small number of times. This chain connects TRBV11-2 to TRBJ2-7; D might be TRBD2 (5 bases). Germline V gene sequence: CDR1 SGHAT, CDR2 FQNNGV. The CDR3 consists of 15 residues. The V gene lost 0 bases and the J gene lost 7 bases, with 16 bases spanning the gap. As DNA, the CDR3 is TGTGCCAGCAGCTTAGATAGTATACCGACGGGGGAGCAGTACTTC. It encodes CASSLDSIPTGEQYF.

The gene calls are TRBV6-1 and TRBJ1-1; tentatively, D is TRBD1 (6 bases). Trimming removed 3 bases from V and 1 base from J, with 6 bases in between. Germline V CDR1 and CDR2: MNHNS, SASEGT. The CDR3 runs 13 residues. CDR3 DNA sequence: TGTGCCAGCAGTGAGACAGGGAACACTGAAGCTTTCTTT. As protein: CASSETGNTEAFF.

V usage is TRBV6-5 and J usage is TRBJ2-7; D is perhaps TRBD2 (5 bases). Trimming removed 5 bases at V and 5 bases at J, with 16 bases between. This CDR3 comprises 14 residues. Germline values: CDR1 MNHEY, CDR2 SVGAGI. The CDR3 DNA follows: TGTGCCAGCAGTCGCCGCGGGTGGAGCGACGAGCAGTACTTC. Its protein is CASSRRGWSDEQYF.

This chain links TRBV11-2 with TRBJ1-2; 9 positions match TRBD1. This CDR3 comprises 16 residues. Trimming at V came to 1 base and at J to 5 bases, leaving 8 bases not matched to a gene. Germline V gene lookup returns CDR1 SGHAT and CDR2 FQNNGV. The CDR3 is CASSLGFGTGFYGYTF. CDR3 in DNA: TGTGCCAGCAGCTTAGGTTTTGGGACAGGGTTTTATGGCTACACCTTC.